This TCR beta chain is drawn from a study of response to subunit inactivated influenza vaccine. Notes on the study in general: The authors offered the suggestion that each seasonal influenza vaccination recruits few new T cells.

For this clonotype: The antigen is not known.

Germline V CDR1 and CDR2: MGHDK, SYGVNS. The CDR3 is 18 amino acids. V was pared by 1 base and J by 5 bases, with 8 bases of the junction left unmatched. TCRdb analysed the RT-PCR reads with MiXCR anew, one entry per CDR3 protein. The sample gives 590,000 or so distinct CDR3 sequences, 13% to 15% of which show up once; 7.6% is in the top ten. This sample comprised PBMCs from blood, obtained approximately 15 days before vaccination. The V gene is TRBV25-1, the J gene TRBJ2-5, with TRBD2 identical over 15 bases. The source is a man between 50 and 59 years old who received an inactivated influenza vaccine. Here the CDR3 DNA reads TGTGCCAGCAGTGAATTAGGACTAGCGGGAGGGCCGGGGGAGACCCAGTACTTC. It translates to CASSELGLAGGPGETQYF.